This T cell receptor (beta chain) was captured by sequencing in a study of ipilimumab plus nivolumab after autologous stem cell transplantation. Study-wide background: Median doses per patient: 4 or 5 ipilimumab, about 8 nivolumab.

The CDR3 spans 14 residues. The germline CDR1 and CDR2 sequences are LNHDA and SQIVND (reference sequence). Trimming cost V 4 bases and J 4 bases, with 14 bases left between them. TCRdb keeps only in-frame clones here, not all; method: immunoSEQ multiplex PCR. The data hold some 41,000 clones, with more than 85% observed a single time. Ipilimumab, 1 mg/kg, started 14 to 28 days after autologous transplant. V is TRBV19 and J is TRBJ2-7, with TRBD1 as a possible D gene (8 bases). The receptor comes from a male donor with multiple myeloma. The sample was PBMCs, taken in a trial of ipilimumab plus nivolumab as post-transplant consolidation. The CDR3 is CASSTNRGGYEQYF. The CDR3, as DNA: TGTGCCAGTAGTACCAACAGGGGGGGATACGAGCAGTACTTC.